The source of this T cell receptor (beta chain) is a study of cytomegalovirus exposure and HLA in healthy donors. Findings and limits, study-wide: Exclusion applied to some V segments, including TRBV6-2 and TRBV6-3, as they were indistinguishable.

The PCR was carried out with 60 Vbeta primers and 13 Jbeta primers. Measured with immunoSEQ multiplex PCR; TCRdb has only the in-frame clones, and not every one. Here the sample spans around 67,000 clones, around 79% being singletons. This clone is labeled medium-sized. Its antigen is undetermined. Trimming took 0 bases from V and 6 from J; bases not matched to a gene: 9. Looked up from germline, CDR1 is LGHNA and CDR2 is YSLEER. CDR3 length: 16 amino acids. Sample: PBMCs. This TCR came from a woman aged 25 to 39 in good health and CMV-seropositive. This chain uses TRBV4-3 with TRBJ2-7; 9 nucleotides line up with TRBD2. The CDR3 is CASSQEWGSGSSEQYF. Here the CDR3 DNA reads TGCGCCAGCAGCCAAGAATGGGGTAGCGGGAGCTCCGAGCAGTACTTC.